This T cell receptor beta chain was sequenced in a study of beta chain features in type 1 diabetes. Regarding the study as a whole: Comparison showed that naive, central memory and Treg TCRB repertoires appeared more similar among patients than among healthy donors.

Details on this clone: The antigen remains undetermined.

Markers CD45RO/CCR7/CD25/CD127/CD95/CD27 served to sort CD4+ naive, central memory, regulatory and stem cell-like memory cells. Every bit of the isolated RNA underwent reverse transcription, so sequencing read expressed TCRB transcripts. Sequencing of naive, central memory and regulatory T cell samples gave an average of roughly 3.5 million reads. Repertoires were generated with immunoSEQ multiplex PCR, while TCRdb's copy carries only in-frame clones and drops some. The sample has 130,000 to 150,000 clones, 10% seen once. The sample comprised naive CD4+ T cells from blood. This TCR came from a man aged 18-30 years in good health.

This CDR3 reads CASSIGLAGFYNEQFF. The DNA of the CDR3 is TGTGCCAGTAGTATAGGACTAGCGGGATTTTACAATGAGCAGTTCTTC. The genes are TRBV19 and TRBJ2-1; 11 nucleotides align to TRBD2. The CDR3 extends over 16 amino acids. The germline gives CDR1 LNHDA, CDR2 SQIVND (reference sequence). Trimming at V came to 1 base and at J to 4 bases, leaving 3 bases not matched to a gene.